This T cell receptor (beta chain) originates from a study of Ad26.COV2.S vaccination and SARS-CoV-2 variants. The CDR3 spans 15 residues. CDR1 is SGDLS and CDR2 is YYNGEE in the germline V gene. Trimming shortened V by 1 base and J by 3 bases, and 13 bases separated the two germline ends. Noted treatment: about 20 received Ad26.COV2.S at low or high dose, single or two shots; roughly five received placebo; per-sample allocation not given. Samples analyzed were those drawn on day 63 after the first vaccine or placebo injection. Wuhan-strain SARS-CoV-2 spike was expressed by the Ad26 vector that made up the vaccine. TCRdb's table, derived via immunoSEQ multiplex PCR, lists solely in-frame clones and lacks some. The repertoire consists of roughly 380,000 clones, with 80% to 90% occurring once and the leading ten covering around 3.6%.

This receptor was obtained from a person between 18 and 65 years old who received the Ad26.COV2.S COVID-19 vaccine or a placebo. The specimen comprised peripheral blood, sampled in a trial of Ad26.COV2.S vaccine versus placebo. The chain has TRBV9 and TRBJ1-1; D possibly corresponds to TRBD1 (6 bases). CDR3 residues: CASSVTGLEDTEAFF. The CDR3 DNA reads as TGTGCCAGCAGCGTAACAGGGTTGGAAGACACTGAAGCTTTCTTT. The whole variable domain, filled in from reference TRBV9 and TRBJ1-1, reads DSGVTQTPKHLITATGQRVTLRCSPRSGDLSVYWYQQSLDQGLQFLIQYYNGEERAKGNILERFSAQQFPDLHSELNLSSLELGDSALYFCASSVTGLEDTEAFFGQGTRLTVV.